This TCR beta chain was sequenced for a study of blood T cell repertoires in COVID-19. Study details: T cells, B-cell-depleted T cells, or PBMCs provided the cDNA or gDNA that served as material.

In the original workflow: Scientists estimated how many nucleated cells there were by amplifying reference gene primers. Sequencing was performed with immunoSEQ multiplex PCR; in TCRdb, only in-frame clones are kept and a portion is missing. V and J calls and clone size are given by that table; D and trimming were obtained from the DNA. The table shows roughly 200,000 clones, with roughly 84% occurring only once. The CDR3 runs to 12 residues. Germline lookup yields CDR1 MDHEN and CDR2 SYDVKM. The ends were cut back, 10 bases at V and 1 base at J, with 10 bases in the middle. This chain joins TRBV28 and TRBJ1-1; D uncertain. This TCR was recovered from a middle-aged man with active or convalescent COVID-19. Sequenced input: peripheral blood. The CDR3 DNA reads TGTGCCACGGGTCGTTCGAACACTGAAGCTTTCTTT. It codes for CATGRSNTEAFF.